A selection of T cell receptor beta chains follows, all from one sample in a study of shared clonotypes between healthy human individuals. Sequencing was performed with immunoSEQ multiplex PCR; in TCRdb, only in-frame clones are kept and a portion is missing. The sample lists hundreds of thousands of clones, 96% occurring once. The sequencing input was naive CD8+ T cells sorted from blood. The receptor source for this set is a man aged 25 to 40 in good health. Both conserved end residues are part of each CDR3. A D gene is named only where the DNA matches it firmly. Clone size, where shown, is once, few, many, or a class for clones that have expanded.

v_gene	d_gene	j_gene	abundance	CDR3nt	CDR3aa
TRBV4-1	TRBD2	TRBJ2-3	-	TGCGCCAGCAGCCTTCCTTTTACACTAGCGAAGGATTCAGATACGCAGTATTTT	CASSLPFTLAKDSDTQYF
TRBV5-6	TRBD2	TRBJ2-7	-	TGTGCCAGCAGCTTGGGCGGGAGGGCCTCCGAGCAGTACTTC	CASSLGGRASEQYF
TRBV19	TRBD2	TRBJ2-7	-	TGTGCCAGTAGTATTTTGGCAGGCTCAATAGCGGGGGGATCCTACGAGCAGTACTTC	CASSILAGSIAGGSYEQYF
TRBV19	-	TRBJ2-2	few	TGTGCCAGTAGTACGAACACCGGGGAGCTGTTTTTT	CASSTNTGELFF
TRBV30	-	TRBJ2-1	-	TGTGCCTGGAGTGTAAAGGGCTGGGAGCAGTTCTTC	CAWSVKGWEQFF
TRBV7-6	-	TRBJ1-1	-	TGTGCCAGCAGCTTAGCGTTTTCCACTGAAGCTTTCTTT	CASSLAFSTEAFF
TRBV27	-	TRBJ2-1	-	TGTGCCAGCAGTTACGGTTTGGGTCCCGATGAGCAGTTCTTC	CASSYGLGPDEQFF
TRBV7-9	-	TRBJ2-1	-	TGTGCCAGCACCCTTTCAGACCGCTCCTTCAATGAGCAGTTCTTC	CASTLSDRSFNEQFF
TRBV19	-	TRBJ2-1	-	TGTGCCAGTACCTCGGGGACTGGTCTAAATGAGCAGTTCTTC	CASTSGTGLNEQFF
TRBV5-1	-	TRBJ2-1	-	TGCGCCAGCAGGGAGATGGGGCTAGAGCAGTTCTTC	CASREMGLEQFF
TRBV11-3	TRBD1	TRBJ2-1	-	TGTGCCAGCAGCTTGGGGACAGCCGGGAATGAGCAGTTCTTC	CASSLGTAGNEQFF
TRBV7-7	TRBD1	TRBJ1-2	-	TGTGCTAGCAGCAACTGGGGGTGGGAAACAGGGGACCCCGACTATGGCTACACCTTC	CASSNWGWETGDPDYGYTF
TRBV19	-	TRBJ2-3	-	TGTGCCAGTAGTCCCGAGGAGGGCCACACAGATACGCAGTATTTT	CASSPEEGHTDTQYF
TRBV5-4	TRBD2	TRBJ2-1	-	TGTGCCAGCAGCCCGTATCCCCTTACTAGCGGCGGGAATTACAATGAGCAGTTCTTC	CASSPYPLTSGGNYNEQFF
TRBV30	TRBD1	TRBJ2-7	-	TGTGCCGGGATTCCCGGACAGGGACCCTACGAGCAGTACTTC	CAGIPGQGPYEQYF
TRBV29-1	-	TRBJ2-7	-	TGCAGCGTGGAGGGAGAGTCCTACGAGCAGTACTTC	CSVEGESYEQYF
TRBV6-1	-	TRBJ2-1	-	TGTGCCAGCAGTGACTTCCCACTACTCTCCTACAATGAGCAGTTCTTC	CASSDFPLLSYNEQFF
TRBV5-1	TRBD1	TRBJ2-7	-	TGCGCCAGCAGCTTGGGAGGACAGGGTAACGAGCAGTACTTC	CASSLGGQGNEQYF
TRBV7-2	TRBD2	TRBJ2-1	-	TGTGCCAGCAGCTCTCCCGGGTCAGCGGGATTGAATGAGCAGTTCTTC	CASSSPGSAGLNEQFF
TRBV11-2	-	TRBJ2-7	-	TGTGCCAGCAGCCTTACAGGGAACTCCTACGAGCAGTACTTC	CASSLTGNSYEQYF
TRBV7-9	-	TRBJ1-1	-	TGTGCCAGCAGCCCCCCGGCCCTTGAAGCTTTCTTT	CASSPPALEAFF
TRBV27	-	TRBJ1-1	-	TGTGCCAGCAGTTTTTTAGGGGGGAACACTGAAGCTTTCTTT	CASSFLGGNTEAFF
TRBV27	TRBD2	TRBJ2-7	once	TGTGCCAGCAGTTTATCTTGGCGGGGGGGACTAGCCTCCTACGAGCAGTACTTC	CASSLSWRGGLASYEQYF
TRBV4-3	TRBD1	TRBJ1-4	-	TGCGCCAGCAGCCAACTCGGACAGGGTAATGAAAAACTGTTTTTT	CASSQLGQGNEKLFF
TRBV2	TRBD2	TRBJ2-7	-	TGTGCCAGCAGTCCCAGCGGGAGGAGCTCCTACGAGCAGTACTTC	CASSPSGRSSYEQYF
TRBV28	-	TRBJ2-5	-	TGTGCCAGCAGTTTCCCCAGCAGCCAAGAGACCCAGTACTTC	CASSFPSSQETQYF
TRBV7-6	-	TRBJ2-3	-	TGTGCCAGCAGCTTCCCAGGGAGAGATACGCAGTATTTT	CASSFPGRDTQYF
TRBV19	-	TRBJ2-7	-	TGTGCCAGTAGTATATACTCCATGGACGGATCCTACGAGCAGTACTTC	CASSIYSMDGSYEQYF
TRBV7-9	-	TRBJ2-7	-	TGTGCCAGCAGTAGACAGGCCTACGAGCAGTACTTC	CASSRQAYEQYF
TRBV27	-	TRBJ2-4	-	TGTGCCAGCAGTTTAAGTGGGATAGCCAAAAACATTCAGTACTTC	CASSLSGIAKNIQYF
TRBV14	-	TRBJ2-7	-	TGTGCCAGCAGCCAAGATCCAGGAATCTACGAGCAGTACTTC	CASSQDPGIYEQYF
TRBV9	-	TRBJ2-1	-	TGTGCCAGCAGTGAGTTTCACAATGAGCAGTTCTTC	CASSEFHNEQFF
TRBV2	TRBD2	TRBJ2-1	-	TGTGCCACCTATTCGGGACTAGCGGGAGGGGATGAGCAGTTCTTC	CATYSGLAGGDEQFF
TRBV7-9	TRBD1	TRBJ2-7	once	TGTGCCAGCAGCCCCCCGGGACAGGGTAAGGACGAGCAGTACTTC	CASSPPGQGKDEQYF
TRBV7-9	-	TRBJ2-7	-	TGTGCCAGCAGCTACTACTCCTACGAGCAGTACTTC	CASSYYSYEQYF
TRBV29-1	TRBD2	TRBJ2-5	-	TGCAGCGTTCGCGGCGGGAGTGGGGGTATCCAAGAGACCCAGTACTTC	CSVRGGSGGIQETQYF
TRBV6-5	-	TRBJ1-1	-	TGTGCCAGCAGTTACTCGCCAAGTCGAAGGGACACTGAAGCTTTCTTT	CASSYSPSRRDTEAFF
TRBV7-9	-	TRBJ1-2	-	TGTGCCAGCAGCTCGGCCCAGGGGTATGGCTACACCTTC	CASSSAQGYGYTF
TRBV5-6	-	TRBJ1-2	-	TGTGCCAGCAGTCCCACACAGCCATCTAACTATGGCTACACCTTC	CASSPTQPSNYGYTF
TRBV7-6	-	TRBJ2-3	-	TGTGCCAGCAGCTTAGGGACAGCATGGGAAGATACGCAGTATTTT	CASSLGTAWEDTQYF
TRBV5-1	TRBD2	TRBJ2-2	few	TGCGCCAGCAGCTTGGATCTAGCGGCGAACACCGGGGAGCTGTTTTTT	CASSLDLAANTGELFF
TRBV10-2	TRBD2	TRBJ2-3	-	TGCGCCAGCACCTCGGGACTAGCGGGGAGCACAGATACGCAGTATTTT	CASTSGLAGSTDTQYF
TRBV10-1	TRBD2	TRBJ2-7	-	TGCGCCAGCAACAACGCCGGGACTAGCGGGAGTTACGAGCAGTACTTC	CASNNAGTSGSYEQYF
TRBV7-9	-	TRBJ2-1	-	TGTGCCAGCAGCTTACCTAACAGCGATGAGCAGTTCTTC	CASSLPNSDEQFF
TRBV5-5	-	TRBJ2-1	-	TGTGCCAGCAGCTTACGACCCCTAAGCTCTCAGTACAATGAGCAGTTCTTC	CASSLRPLSSQYNEQFF
TRBV29-1	-	TRBJ1-1	-	TGCAGCGTTGTGGTGGGCATTGAAGCTTTCTTT	CSVVVGIEAFF
TRBV14	-	TRBJ2-3	-	TGTGCCAGCAGCCAAGTCGCGGGAGATACGCAGTATTTT	CASSQVAGDTQYF
TRBV6-5	-	TRBJ1-2	-	TGCGCCAGCAGTTACTCGAGGGTCAGTGGTGGCTACACCTTC	CASSYSRVSGGYTF
TRBV11-2	-	TRBJ2-1	-	TGTGCCAGCAGCTTTGACCGGGACGGTCAGTTCTTC	CASSFDRDGQFF
TRBV13	TRBD2	TRBJ2-7	-	TGTGCCAGCAGCTTCGGGACTACTCCCTACGAGCAGTACTTC	CASSFGTTPYEQYF
TRBV29-1	TRBD1	TRBJ1-1	-	TGCAGCGTTAACAGGGGTCTGACTGAAGCTTTCTTT	CSVNRGLTEAFF
TRBV29-1	TRBD2	TRBJ2-7	-	TGCAGCGTTGAGGGGTCTAGCGGGGAAAACGAGCAGTACTTC	CSVEGSSGENEQYF
TRBV10-3	-	TRBJ2-1	-	TGTGCCATCAGTGAGCGTCTTGGCGGTTACAATGAGCAGTTCTTC	CAISERLGGYNEQFF
TRBV7-8	TRBD1	TRBJ1-3	-	TGTGCCAGCAGCGCAGATACCCTTCACGGGACAGGGGGGCTATATGCTGGAAACACCATATATTTT	CASSADTLHGTGGLYAGNTIYF
TRBV6-1	-	TRBJ2-5	-	TGTGCCAGCAGTGAATTCTCTTGGGCAGAACAAGAGACCCAGTACTTC	CASSEFSWAEQETQYF
TRBV15	-	TRBJ2-3	-	TGTGCCACCAGCAGCCCGTCGGGGTCTAGCACAGATACGCAGTATTTT	CATSSPSGSSTDTQYF
TRBV28	TRBD2	TRBJ2-5	once	TGTGCCAGCAGTCCCGGACTAGCGGGAGTCGAGACCCAGTACTTC	CASSPGLAGVETQYF